The 32 T cell receptor beta chains presented below share a single source sample, sequenced in a study of T cells in Graves' hyperthyroidism and ophthalmopathy. Amplification of TCR beta CDR3 regions used RNA as the template. Primed by the HTBI set, a first-round RT-PCR was run on the TCR CDR3. Via MiXCR, TCRdb re-called the multiplex PCR reads, giving one row per CDR3 protein. The repertoire holds about 570,000 distinct CDR3 sequences, with just over 45% as singletons. The specimen sequenced was peripheral blood or thyroid tissue (not recorded which). These receptors were collected from an adult woman with Graves' disease, either hyperthyroidism or ophthalmopathy (not recorded which).

This sequence joins TRBV19 and TRBJ1-2, with 7 bases fitting TRBD1. The junction had 8 bases not matched to a gene; V was cut back by 5 bases and J by 8 bases. The CDR3 is 13 amino acids. The germline V gene encodes CDR1 LNHDA and CDR2 SQIVND (reference sequence). The DNA for the CDR3 is TGTGCCAGTAGTCCCGGACAGGCAGGAGGCTACACCTTC. Translation gives CASSPGQAGGYTF.

V is TRBV12-3 or TRBV12-4 and J is TRBJ1-4; no clear D. The V and J ends lost 6 bases and 7 bases respectively, with 12 bases between them. There are 13 residues in the CDR3. CDR3 amino acids: CASSQAAGEKLFF. CDR3 coding DNA: TGTGCCAGCAGCCAAGCGGCAGGTGAAAAACTGTTTTTT.

This clonotype was detected many times. The chain carries TRBV28 and TRBJ2-5, with 13 bases aligning to TRBD2. The junction had 4 bases not matched to a gene; V was cut back by 5 bases and J by 4 bases. Germline loops: CDR1 MDHEN, CDR2 SYDVKM. This CDR3 is 15 amino acids long. CDR3 loop: CASSTRTSGRETQYF. The CDR3 region has the DNA TGTGCCAGCAGTACCCGGACTAGCGGGAGAGAGACCCAGTACTTC. Combining the CDR3 with reference TRBV28 and TRBJ2-5 gives the whole variable domain DVKVTQSSRYLVKRTGEKVFLECVQDMDHENMFWYRQDPGLGLRLIYFSYDVKMKEKGDIPEGYSVSREKKERFSLILESASTNQTSMYLCASSTRTSGRETQYFGPGTRLLVL.

V gene TRBV19 combines with J gene TRBJ2-2; 12 bases fit TRBD2. This CDR3 is built from 15 residues. Germline V gene lookup returns CDR1 LNHDA and CDR2 SQIVND (reference sequence). The V and J ends lost 3 bases and 5 bases, in that order; junction bases with no gene match: 1. CDR3: CASSIGLAGTGELFF. Here the CDR3 DNA reads TGTGCCAGTAGTATTGGACTAGCGGGAACCGGGGAGCTGTTTTTT.

The rearrangement joins TRBV24-1 to TRBJ2-1; D may match TRBD1 or TRBD2 (5 bases each). Trimming took off 3 bases at V and 5 bases at J, with 22 bases between the two ends. CDR3 length: 18 residues. CDR1 and CDR2 from the germline V gene are KGHDR and SFDVKD. CDR3 sequence: CATSDIRGTRAGNNEQFF. DNA of the CDR3: TGTGCCACCAGTGATATTCGGGGCACGAGGGCGGGTAACAATGAGCAGTTCTTC.

There are a few counts of this clonotype. The CDR3 DNA is TGCAGCTTTCGCGGGGGTCGTAACTATGGCTACACCTTC. Translation gives CSFRGGRNYGYTF. The chain employs TRBV29-1 and TRBJ1-2; possibly TRBD1 for D (5 bases). The length of the CDR3 is 13 residues. V was pared by 8 bases and J by 1 base, with 14 bases between. CDR1 is SQVTM and CDR2 is ANQGSEA in the germline V gene.

This clonotype was counted between two and nine times. The chain links TRBV9 to TRBJ1-4; a weak D match, TRBD1 (5 bases). Trimming stripped 3 bases from V and 6 bases from J, with 15 bases between. Germline V gene lookup returns CDR1 SGDLS and CDR2 YYNGEE. CDR3 size: 15 residues. CDR3: CASSGSRDGYEKLFF. The CDR3 DNA reads as TGTGCCAGCAGCGGATCCCGGGACGGGTATGAAAAACTGTTTTTT.

This clonotype occurred many times. This rearrangement joins TRBV11-2 to TRBJ1-4, with 8 nucleotides matching TRBD1. The CDR3 contains 16 residues. V lost 1 base and J lost 6; bases outside the gene matches: 7. CDR1 SGHAT and CDR2 FQNNGV come from the germline V gene. The CDR3 spells CASSLGYRGSDEKLFF. The CDR3 DNA is TGTGCCAGCAGCTTAGGCTACAGGGGGTCTGATGAAAAACTGTTTTTT.

About this clonotype: This may be a read error: a much more frequent sequence differs by one nucleotide. V gene TRBV11-2 combines with J gene TRBJ2-7; 7 positions match TRBD2. The CDR3 length is 14 residues. Germline CDR1 is SGHAT and CDR2 is FQNNGV. The CDR3 nucleotides are TGTGCCAGCAGACAAATAACGGGGGGATACGGGCAGTACTTC. Translation: CASRQITGGYGQYF.

The chain is built from TRBV7-2 and TRBJ1-2, with D uncertain. This CDR3 has 12 residues. Trimming took off 1 base at V and 7 bases at J, with 7 bases between the two ends. Germline CDR1 SGHTA, CDR2 FQGNSA. CDR3 sequence: CASSLDWSGYTF. Here the CDR3 DNA reads TGTGCCAGCAGCTTAGACTGGAGTGGCTACACCTTC.

The sample holds many counts of this clonotype. This chain links TRBV14 with TRBJ1-1; D gene ambiguous. The germline CDR1 and CDR2 sequences are SGHDN and FVKESK. CDR3 size: 12 residues. V was pared by 5 bases and J by 1 base, with 5 bases between. This CDR3 reads CASSIENTEAFF. The CDR3 DNA is TGTGCCAGCAGCATAGAGAACACTGAAGCTTTCTTT.

This clonotype was found many times. The gene calls are TRBV12-3 or TRBV12-4 and TRBJ1-1; D unresolved. Trimming removed 3 bases at V and 0 bases at J, with 8 bases between. This CDR3 spans 14 amino acids. The CDR3 DNA sequence: TGTGCCAGCAGTTTTGCGACACTGAACACTGAAGCTTTCTTT. Its translation is CASSFATLNTEAFF.

This clonotype was counted a few times. The chain couples TRBV10-2 to TRBJ2-2; 7 bases match TRBD1. V gave up 7 bases and J gave up 8 bases; unmatched junction bases: 7. The CDR3 sequence is 13 residues long. Germline lookup yields CDR1 WSHSY and CDR2 SAAADI. CDR3 amino acids: CASKRTGPGELFF. The CDR3 coding sequence is TGCGCCAGCAAGAGGACAGGACCTGGGGAGCTGTTTTTT.

Comments on this clonotype: This may be a read error: a much more frequent sequence differs by one nucleotide. The CDR3 is CASSLGRLWEQYF. CDR3 sequence (DNA): TGTGCCAGCAGTCTGGGACGGCTATGGGAGCAGTACTTC. This chain joins TRBV6-1 and TRBJ2-7, with D perhaps assigned TRBD1 or TRBD2 (5 bases each). Germline assignment: CDR1 MNHNS and CDR2 SASEGT. The CDR3 is 13 amino acids. Trimming pared 5 bases from V and 7 bases from J, leaving 15 bases between.

Many counts were recorded for this clonotype. The chain employs TRBV6-5 and TRBJ2-7; no definite D call. This CDR3 has 15 residues. CDR1 and CDR2 from the germline V gene are MNHEY and SVGAGI. V was clipped by 6 bases and J by 0 bases, with 15 bases between them. The DNA of the CDR3 is TGTGCCAGCAGCTCCCGGACGTCAAACTCCTACGAGCAGTACTTC. It is translated as CASSSRTSNSYEQYF.

The chain joins TRBV10-1 to TRBJ2-2; D gene ambiguous. V was shortened by 8 bases and J by 8 bases, with 15 bases between the two germline ends. This CDR3 spans 13 amino acids. Germline V CDR1 and CDR2: WNHNN, SYGVQD (reference sequence). The CDR3 DNA sequence: TGCGCCAGCTCCCCGGACCGCAGAGGGGAGCTGTTTTTT. This encodes CASSPDRRGELFF.

The sample holds many counts of this clonotype. The chain uses TRBV4-1 and TRBJ2-7; either TRBD1 or TRBD2 may supply D (5 bases each). Trimming took 3 bases from V and 4 from J, leaving 10 bases between them. The CDR3 is 13 residues long. The germline V gene encodes CDR1 MGHRA and CDR2 YSYEKL. The CDR3 spells CASSQPGRYEQYF. As DNA, the CDR3 is TGCGCCAGCAGCCAGCCGGGACGGTACGAGCAGTACTTC.

A note on this clonotype: Sequence at one end of the junction differs from germline and may be a read error. The chain links TRBV10-3 to TRBJ1-1, with D tentatively TRBD1 (6 bases). This CDR3 region has 15 residues. Germline V CDR1 and CDR2: ENHRY, SYGVKD. The DNA of the CDR3 is TGTGCCACCAGTGAGGAGGGGGTAGAGAACACTGAAGCTTTCTTT. As protein: CATSEEGVENTEAFF.

This clonotype was detected only a few times. This rearrangement joins TRBV5-1 to TRBJ2-2; possibly TRBD1 for D (6 bases). V lost 5 bases and J 9 bases, leaving 11 bases between the germline ends. The germline gives CDR1 SGHRS, CDR2 YFSETQ. The CDR3 contains 12 residues. The CDR3 DNA reads as TGCGCCAGCAGGGGGACACCAAGGGAGCTGTTTTTT. This codes for CASRGTPRELFF.

The rearrangement joins TRBV10-3 to TRBJ1-3; no reliable D call. CDR3 length: 13 residues. Trimming left V 6 bases short and J 6 bases short, with 12 bases between. The V gene's germline CDR1 is ENHRY and CDR2 SYGVKD. CDR3 bases: TGTGCCATCAGGCGGGTAGCGGTAAACACCATATATTTT. This sequence encodes CAIRRVAVNTIYF.

The rearrangement joins TRBV11-3 to TRBJ2-7; D is possibly TRBD1 or TRBD2 (5 bases each). The length of the CDR3 is 16 residues. Per germline, CDR1 SGHNT and CDR2 YENEEA. Trimming pared 5 bases from V and 1 base from J, leaving 18 bases between. The CDR3 region is CASSHGSRDGSYEQYF. The CDR3 nucleotides read TGTGCCAGCAGCCACGGATCCCGGGACGGGTCCTACGAGCAGTACTTC.

This clonotype occurred many times. The J gene is TRBJ1-5, the V gene TRBV9, with D perhaps TRBD1 (6 bases). The germline CDR1 and CDR2 sequences are SGDLS and YYNGEE. The CDR3 sequence is 14 residues long. Trimming cost V 0 bases and J 5 bases, with 9 bases left between them. The CDR3 sequence is CASSVGSGDQPQHF. CDR3 bases: TGTGCCAGCAGCGTAGGTTCAGGGGATCAGCCCCAGCATTTT.

Ten or more counts support this clonotype. The chain employs TRBV5-5 and TRBJ1-2; D not resolved. This CDR3 has 14 residues. Germline values: CDR1 SGHKS, CDR2 YYEKEE (reference sequence). V dropped 4 bases and J dropped 2 bases, with 12 bases sitting between them. CDR3 loop: CASSPAVENYGYTF. CDR3 nucleotide sequence: TGTGCCAGCAGCCCCGCGGTCGAAAACTATGGCTACACCTTC.

This chain joins TRBV10-3 and TRBJ1-2; D uncertain. This CDR3 has 15 residues. With 4 bases removed from V and 8 bases from J, the gap between germline ends came to 20 bases. Per the germline V gene, CDR1 is ENHRY and CDR2 is SYGVKD. The CDR3 DNA reads TGTGCCATCAGTGCTAGCGACGGATTGAGAAAGGGCTACACCTTC. Translated: CAISASDGLRKGYTF.

The V and J genes are TRBV5-6 and TRBJ2-7, with D possibly being TRBD2 (5 bases). Germline loops: CDR1 SGHDT, CDR2 YYEEEE. V was shortened by 6 bases and J by 4 bases, with 20 bases between the two germline ends. This CDR3 has 15 amino acids. DNA of the CDR3: TGTGCCAGCATCAGCAGATCCAGCGGTTTTTACGAGCAGTACTTC. This encodes CASISRSSGFYEQYF.

The table lists this clonotype with many counts. The rearrangement joins TRBV7-2 to TRBJ2-7; D may be TRBD1 (5 bases). The germline CDR1 and CDR2 sequences are SGHTA and FQGNSA. V was cut by 5 bases and J by 0 bases, with 17 bases left in between. This CDR3 is 16 amino acids long. CDR3 sequence reads: CASSLQVRTSSYEQYF. The CDR3 DNA is TGTGCCAGCAGCCTCCAAGTAAGGACAAGCTCCTACGAGCAGTACTTC. Together with reference TRBV7-2 and TRBJ2-7, the CDR3 gives the full variable domain: GAGVSQSPSNKVTEKGKDVELRCDPISGHTALYWYRQSLGQGLEFLIYFQGNSAPDKSGLPSDRFSAERTGGSVSTLTIQRTQQEDSAVYLCASSLQVRTSSYEQYFGPGTRLTVT.

J is TRBJ1-5 and V is TRBV2; a possible D gene is TRBD1 (5 bases). The CDR3 sequence is 15 residues long. Trimming pared 1 base from V and 2 bases from J, leaving 9 bases between. Germline V gives CDR1 SNHLY, CDR2 FYNNEI. The CDR3 DNA sequence: TGTGCCAGCAGTGAAGGGGGCGACGGCAATCAGCCCCAGCATTTT. Its protein is CASSEGGDGNQPQHF.

V usage is TRBV7-2 and J usage is TRBJ1-5, with 10 bases lining up with TRBD1. The CDR3 has 16 residues. The V gene end was trimmed by 3 bases and the J gene end by 5 bases; junction bases not matched to a gene: 7. Germline values: CDR1 SGHTA, CDR2 FQGNSA. The CDR3, as DNA: TGTGCCAGCAGCTTGGCCCCCGGGACAGGGGATCAGCCCCAGCATTTT. It yields the protein CASSLAPGTGDQPQHF.

This chain connects TRBV20-1 to TRBJ1-2; D possibly corresponds to TRBD1 (5 bases). This CDR3 has 14 amino acids. CDR1 DFQATT and CDR2 SNEGSKA come from the germline V gene (reference sequence). The V end was cut by 3 bases, the J end by 4 bases, with 15 bases between. Here the CDR3 reads CSARWSDSVYGYTF. The DNA for the CDR3 is TGCAGTGCTAGGTGGAGCGACAGTGTCTATGGCTACACCTTC.

There are many counts of this clonotype. J is TRBJ2-7 and V is TRBV20-1; D might be TRBD1 or TRBD2, each matching 5 bases. Trimming took 6 bases from V and 1 from J, leaving 22 bases between them. Germline CDR1 reads DFQATT; CDR2 reads SNEGSKA (reference sequence). The CDR3 is made up of 16 amino acids. The CDR3 region is CSAPQSGRGESYEQYF. The DNA for the CDR3 is TGCAGTGCCCCCCAAAGCGGAAGGGGCGAATCCTACGAGCAGTACTTC.

This rearrangement joins TRBV5-1 to TRBJ1-4; no clear D gene. The CDR3 has 15 residues. Trimming shortened V by 0 bases and J by 5 bases, and 11 bases separated the two germline ends. Germline V lookup: CDR1 SGHRS, CDR2 YFSETQ. The chain's CDR3 is CASSLEGRRNEKLFF. The CDR3 nucleotides read TGCGCCAGCAGCTTGGAGGGCAGGAGAAATGAAAAACTGTTTTTT.

The chain uses TRBV7-9 and TRBJ1-1; D not certain. Germline CDR1 and CDR2: SEHNR and FQNEAQ (reference sequence). V shed 5 bases and J shed 12 bases, with 22 bases lying between them. The CDR3 contains 14 residues. This chain's CDR3 is CASSAERATQGSFF. For the CDR3, the DNA is TGTGCCAGCAGCGCAGAACGGGCCACCCAAGGATCTTTCTTT.